This T cell receptor (beta chain) was observed in a study of cytomegalovirus exposure and HLA in healthy donors. Sequencing was performed with immunoSEQ multiplex PCR; in TCRdb, only in-frame clones are kept and a portion is missing. The sample includes 150,000 to 250,000 clones, 80% to 85% of them seen just once. Regarding the study as a whole: Around 160 TCR beta chains were listed as cytomegalovirus-associated.

Looked up from germline, CDR1 is MDHEN and CDR2 is SYDVKM. After removal of 6 bases from V and 3 bases from J, the junction contained 8 bases not matched to a gene. The length of the CDR3 is 14 residues. The table lists this clone with a count of one. No antigen is known for it. Sequencing was performed on PBMCs. The rearrangement links TRBV28 to TRBJ2-7; 7 bases fit TRBD1. This receptor was identified in a woman aged 30 to 39 in good health and CMV-seronegative. DNA for the CDR3: TGTGCCAGCAGCCCTCAGCGGACAGGCTACGAGCAGTACTTC. Encoded protein: CASSPQRTGYEQYF.